The 26 T cell receptor beta chains in this list originate from one sample, sequenced in a study of blood T cell repertoires in COVID-19. Generated by immunoSEQ multiplex PCR, the TCRdb table keeps only in-frame clones and is missing some. The data hold approximately 500,000 clones, with roughly nine tenths observed a single time. Sequencing was done on a sample of peripheral blood. The receptor source for this set is a man between 18 and 35 years old with COVID-19, enrolled during active disease.

The chain combines TRBV6-5 with TRBJ2-1; a weak D match, TRBD1 (5 bases). The CDR3 length is 13 residues. V lost 2 bases and J lost 10, with 12 bases in between. CDR1 is MNHEY, CDR2 SVGAGI, per germline. CDR3 residues: CASSYTKTAEQFF. DNA for the CDR3: TGTGCCAGCAGTTACACCAAGACAGCGGAGCAGTTCTTC.

CDR3 protein: CSVGQVNTGELFF. CDR3 in DNA: TGCAGCGTTGGACAGGTCAATACCGGGGAGCTGTTTTTT. V is TRBV29-1 and J is TRBJ2-2; possibly TRBD1 for D (6 bases). The germline V gene encodes CDR1 SQVTM and CDR2 ANQGSEA. The CDR3 is 13 amino acids. Trimming took off 4 bases at V and 5 bases at J, with 11 bases between the two ends.

The J gene is TRBJ2-1, the V gene TRBV11-2, with D unresolved. Looked up from germline, CDR1 is SGHAT and CDR2 is FQNNGV. The V end was cut by 1 base, the J end by 0 bases, with 7 bases between. The CDR3 covers 15 residues. CDR3 loop: CASSLVPGSYNEQFF. The CDR3 nucleotides read TGTGCCAGCAGCTTAGTTCCGGGCTCCTACAATGAGCAGTTCTTC.

The rearrangement uses TRBV7-3 and TRBJ2-7; weak D call: TRBD1 (6 bases). V lost 0 bases, J lost 2 bases, and 11 bases lay in between. This CDR3 has 15 amino acids. Germline loops: CDR1 SGHTA, CDR2 FQGTGA. The DNA of the CDR3 is TGTGCCAGCAGCTTAACGGGGGCAGGGGCCTACGAGCAGTACTTC. Residues: CASSLTGAGAYEQYF.

Details on this clone: The same CDR3 arises from other DNA sequences in this sample as well. The chain is built from TRBV19 and TRBJ2-7; 10 bases fit TRBD1. Germline V lookup: CDR1 LNHDA, CDR2 SQIVND (reference sequence). V was pared by 6 bases and J by 2 bases, with 1 base of the junction left unmatched. This CDR3 has 13 residues. The CDR3 spells CASRGQGTYEQYF. DNA of the CDR3: TGTGCCAGTAGGGGACAGGGGACCTACGAGCAGTACTTC. The full variable domain, with the rest looked up from reference TRBV19 and TRBJ2-7, is DGGITQSPKYLFRKEGQNVTLSCEQNLNHDAMYWYRQDPGQGLRLIYYSQIVNDFQKGDIAEGYSVSREKKESFPLTVTSAQKNPTAFYLCASRGQGTYEQYFGPGTRLTVT.

The genes are TRBV7-9 and TRBJ2-5, with 10 positions matching TRBD1. The CDR3 runs to 18 residues. Trimming took 5 bases from V and 0 from J; bases not matched to a gene: 12. CDR1 SEHNR and CDR2 FQNEAQ come from the germline V gene (reference sequence). Here the CDR3 DNA reads TGTGCCAGCAGCCCCCGGGACAGGGGACCCACGTACCAAGAGACCCAGTACTTC. Translation gives CASSPRDRGPTYQETQYF.

The genes are TRBV28 and TRBJ2-3, with 9 positions matching TRBD1. The CDR3 totals 18 residues. Germline CDR1 reads MDHEN; CDR2 reads SYDVKM. V gave up 5 bases and J gave up 2 bases; unmatched junction bases: 14. CDR3 coding DNA: TGTGCCAGCAGTCTCCCCTCCGGGACAGGGACATCCACAGATACGCAGTATTTT. It is translated as CASSLPSGTGTSTDTQYF.

The rearrangement links TRBV14 to TRBJ1-6; D not resolved. Trimming pared 0 bases from V and 6 bases from J, leaving 6 bases between. The germline gives CDR1 SGHDN, CDR2 FVKESK. This CDR3 has 14 amino acids. The CDR3 region has the DNA TGTGCCAGCAGCCAAGACCTCTCTAATTCACCCCTCCACTTT. This sequence encodes CASSQDLSNSPLHF.

The chain joins TRBV4-1 to TRBJ2-3; 10 bases agree with TRBD1. The CDR3 spans 15 residues. Unmatched junction bases numbered 8, after V lost 5 bases and J lost 6 bases. Germline CDR1 reads MGHRA; CDR2 reads YSYEKL. The CDR3 is CASSWDRGPLDTQYF. The CDR3 bases are TGCGCCAGCAGCTGGGACAGGGGCCCCCTCGATACGCAGTATTTT.

This clone was found once. The chain couples TRBV7-9 to TRBJ2-5; 7 nucleotides match TRBD2. This CDR3 is built from 17 residues. V dropped 3 bases and J dropped 0; count of bases not matched to a gene: 10. Germline CDR1 SEHNR, CDR2 FQNEAQ (reference sequence). The CDR3 spells CASSLGRDYLYQETQYF. Written as DNA, the CDR3 is TGTGCCAGCAGCTTGGGCCGGGACTACCTATACCAAGAGACCCAGTACTTC.

CDR3 nucleotides: TGTGCCACCTATCCTGGCGGACAGGGAGCCTACGAGCAGTACTTC. Amino acids: CATYPGGQGAYEQYF. The chain carries TRBV10-3 and TRBJ2-7, with 8 bases that match TRBD1. Germline values: CDR1 ENHRY, CDR2 SYGVKD. V shed 10 bases and J 2 bases; nucleotides not matched to a gene: 13. CDR3 size: 15 residues.

V usage is TRBV5-4 and J usage is TRBJ2-1, with 12 bases matching TRBD2. The germline V gene has CDR1 SGHNT and CDR2 YYREEE (reference sequence). The J segment lost 10 bases and the V segment lost 1 base, leaving 6 bases of the junction unmatched. The CDR3 runs 15 residues. The CDR3 region is CASSLRASGGEEQFF. The CDR3 DNA sequence: TGTGCCAGCAGCTTGAGGGCTAGCGGGGGGGAGGAGCAGTTCTTC.

The chain combines TRBV7-9 with TRBJ1-6; D remains ambiguous. Germline CDR1 reads SEHNR; CDR2 reads FQNEAQ (reference sequence). The CDR3 length is 17 residues. V gave up 5 bases and J gave up 0 bases, with 14 bases separating them. CDR3 nucleotide sequence: TGTGCCAGCAGCCTAGGAGGTGGGAGCTCCTATAATTCACCCCTCCACTTT. Residues: CASSLGGGSSYNSPLHF. Full variable domain (rest looked up from reference TRBV7-9 and TRBJ1-6): DTGVSQNPRHKITKRGQNVTFRCDPISEHNRLYWYRQTLGQGPEFLTYFQNEAQLEKSRLLSDRFSAERPKGSFSTLEIQRTEQGDSAMYLCASSLGGGSSYNSPLHFGNGTRLTVT.

This chain links TRBV24-1 with TRBJ1-2; D remains unclear. The CDR3 loop spans 17 amino acids. The germline gives CDR1 KGHDR, CDR2 SFDVKD. V lost 2 bases and J lost 0, with 15 bases in between. The DNA of the CDR3 is TGTGCCACCAGTGATTCCCCGGGAGCAGGTACTAACTATGGCTACACCTTC. It codes for CATSDSPGAGTNYGYTF.

The chain carries TRBV13 and TRBJ2-3; 12 nucleotides line up with TRBD2. The V and J ends lost 5 bases and 0 bases, in that order; junction bases with no gene match: 3. From germline, CDR1 is PRHDT and CDR2 FYEKMQ (reference sequence). The CDR3 has 16 amino acids. The DNA of the CDR3 is TGTGCCAGCAGCCGGACTAGCGGGGTGAGCACAGATACGCAGTATTTT. Residues: CASSRTSGVSTDTQYF.

The chain employs TRBV5-1 and TRBJ2-1; D ambiguous. Per germline, CDR1 SGHRS and CDR2 YFSETQ. The CDR3 sequence is 15 residues long. Trimming cost V 0 bases and J 0 bases, with 7 bases left between them. The CDR3 DNA is TGCGCCAGCAGCTTGGTGGCAGACTCCTACAATGAGCAGTTCTTC. Translation gives CASSLVADSYNEQFF.

The chain is built from TRBV7-8 and TRBJ2-2; 7 bases match TRBD2. Germline V lookup: CDR1 SGHVS, CDR2 FQNEAQ. The CDR3 loop spans 14 amino acids. V gave up 6 bases and J gave up 4 bases; unmatched junction bases: 5. CDR3 loop: CASRAGLGTGELFF. The DNA of the CDR3 is TGTGCCAGCAGAGCGGGACTCGGCACCGGGGAGCTGTTTTTT.

V gene TRBV2 combines with J gene TRBJ1-5, with a weak D call TRBD1 (6 bases). CDR3 length: 15 residues. The V gene's germline CDR1 is SNHLY and CDR2 FYNNEI. Trimming stripped 6 bases from V and 0 bases from J, with 12 bases between. CDR3 sequence reads: CASRGGGSSNQPQHF. The CDR3 region has the DNA TGTGCCAGCAGGGGCGGGGGCAGTAGCAATCAGCCCCAGCATTTT.

The CDR3 DNA reads TGTGCCAGTAGGGGAGGGAATCAGCCCCAGCATTTT. Protein product: CASRGGNQPQHF. The gene calls are TRBV19 and TRBJ1-5; no firm D call. Germline CDR1 reads LNHDA; CDR2 reads SQIVND (reference sequence). V was cut by 6 bases and J by 4 bases, with 7 bases left in between. The CDR3 is 12 amino acids.

The chain links TRBV19 to TRBJ1-2; the match to TRBD1 covers 7 bases. The CDR3 length is 15 residues. CDR1 and CDR2 (germline): LNHDA, SQIVND (reference sequence). With 7 bases clipped from V and 8 bases from J, the junction kept 16 bases outside the gene matches. CDR3 in amino acids: CASTNTPGQSRGYTF. The CDR3 DNA is TGTGCCAGTACCAATACCCCGGGACAGTCGCGAGGCTACACCTTC.

This chain links TRBV21-1 with TRBJ1-1; the D call in the table, TRBD1, was not verified against the DNA. TRBV21-1 is a recognized pseudogene. This CDR3 region has 15 residues. This CDR3 reads CASSKDGQWNTEAFF. The CDR3 DNA reads TGTGCCAGCAGCAAAGATGGACAGTGGAACACTGAAGCTTTCTTT.

V usage is TRBV25-1 and J usage is TRBJ2-7; weak D call: TRBD1 (6 bases). CDR1 MGHDK and CDR2 SYGVNS come from the germline V gene. This CDR3 region has 14 residues. V lost 0 bases and J 6 bases, leaving 12 bases between the germline ends. The CDR3 DNA reads TGTGCCAGCAGTGAATATCACAGGGTAGGCGAGCAGTACTTC. This sequence encodes CASSEYHRVGEQYF.

This clone was seen a handful of times. The rearrangement links TRBV18 to TRBJ2-1; TRBD2 matches at 8 bases. This CDR3 region has 16 residues. J lost 2 bases, V lost 1 base, and 4 bases had no gene match. Per germline, CDR1 KGHSH and CDR2 LQKENI. CDR3 protein: CASSPLEAGAYNEQFF. In nucleotides, the CDR3 is TGTGCCAGCTCACCACTTGAAGCGGGAGCCTACAATGAGCAGTTCTTC.

The chain employs TRBV6-5 and TRBJ1-2, with 9 bases fitting TRBD1. Germline V lookup: CDR1 MNHEY, CDR2 SVGAGI. This CDR3 comprises 14 residues. V shed 4 bases, J shed 8 bases, and the junction held 8 bases outside the gene matches. The CDR3: CASSSPGQGGGYTF. Here the CDR3 DNA reads TGTGCCAGCAGTTCCCCGGGACAGGGAGGAGGCTACACCTTC.

The chain recombines TRBV30 with TRBJ2-1; TRBD1 might be the D (6 bases). The CDR3 sequence is 14 residues long. Between the trimmed V and J ends, which lost 2 bases and 6 bases, there was a span of 14 bases. From germline, CDR1 is GTSNPN and CDR2 SVGIG (reference sequence). Written as DNA, the CDR3 is TGTGCCTGGAGTAGGCAGGGGTTAGGCAATGAGCAGTTCTTC. It translates to CAWSRQGLGNEQFF.

This chain joins TRBV29-1 and TRBJ2-7, with 9 bases aligning to TRBD2. With 6 bases clipped from V and 0 bases from J, the junction kept 3 bases outside the gene matches. The CDR3 sequence is 13 residues long. CDR1 and CDR2 (germline): SQVTM, ANQGSEA. The CDR3 reads CSVAGGFSYEQYF. The CDR3 coding sequence is TGCAGCGTAGCGGGGGGCTTCTCCTACGAGCAGTACTTC.